What follows are 30 T cell receptor beta chains derived from one specimen sequenced in a study of blood T cell repertoires in COVID-19. The protocol was immunoSEQ multiplex PCR, while the TCRdb copy is restricted to in-frame clones and leaves out a portion. The sample records about 90,000 clones, approximately 88% being singletons. The material sequenced was peripheral blood. These receptors originate from a woman in her seventies with acute or convalescent COVID-19.

The V and J genes are TRBV6-6 and TRBJ2-7; possibly TRBD2 for D (5 bases). The CDR3 covers 15 residues. V was pared by 2 bases and J by 2 bases, with 13 bases between. The germline CDR1 and CDR2 sequences are MNHNY and SVGAGI (reference sequence). The CDR3 nucleotides read TGTGCCAGCAGTTACGGGGAGATGAGAACCTACGAGCAGTACTTC. Protein sequence: CASSYGEMRTYEQYF.

This chain uses TRBV6-4 with TRBJ2-6, with D possibly TRBD2 on 6 matching bases. V was cut by 6 bases and J by 2 bases, with 14 bases left in between. The V gene's germline CDR1 is MRHNA and CDR2 SNTAGT. The CDR3 is 16 amino acids. CDR3 sequence: CASSARGGTGANVLTF. CDR3 nucleotide sequence: TGTGCCAGCAGCGCCCGGGGAGGAACTGGGGCCAACGTCCTGACTTTC.

This clone came up once. The chain is built from TRBV3-1 (or the pseudogene TRBV3-2) and TRBJ2-1, with D tentatively TRBD1 (6 bases). In germline, CDR1 is LGHDT, CDR2 YNNKEL (reference sequence). V was trimmed by 2 bases and J by 4 bases, leaving 21 bases between them. There are 18 residues in the CDR3. CDR3 in DNA: TGTGCCAGCAGCCAACCCATAGAACAGGGAAGTCCTTACAATGAGCAGTTCTTC. Amino acids: CASSQPIEQGSPYNEQFF.

The J gene is TRBJ2-1, the V gene TRBV7-9, with D possibly being TRBD1 (5 bases). V lost 5 bases to trimming and J lost 8 bases, with 16 bases between them. Germline CDR1 and CDR2: SEHNR and FQNEAQ (reference sequence). The CDR3 loop spans 14 amino acids. The CDR3 region is CASSQNVGVDEQFF. The CDR3 nucleotides read TGTGCCAGCAGCCAAAATGTAGGGGTCGATGAGCAGTTCTTC.

V gene TRBV12-3 or TRBV12-4 combines with J gene TRBJ1-2; a weak D match, TRBD1 (6 bases). Trimming stripped 5 bases from V and 2 bases from J, with 9 bases between. The CDR3 sequence is 13 residues long. The CDR3 is CASSLQGNYGYTF. For the CDR3, the DNA is TGTGCCAGCAGTCTACAGGGAAACTATGGCTACACCTTC.

V gene TRBV15 combines with J gene TRBJ2-2, with TRBD1 matching 9 bases. With V trimmed by 3 bases and J by 5 bases, 13 bases remained unmatched. CDR3 length equals 18 residues. CDR1 LNHNV and CDR2 YYDKDF come from the germline V gene (reference sequence). This CDR3 reads CATSRTGTGPNGTGELFF. CDR3 bases: TGTGCCACCAGCAGGACGGGGACAGGGCCGAACGGTACCGGGGAGCTGTTTTTT. The full variable domain, with the rest looked up from reference TRBV15 and TRBJ2-2, is DAMVIQNPRYQVTQFGKPVTLSCSQTLNHNVMYWYQQKSSQAPKLLFHYYDKDFNNEADTPDNFQSRRPNTSFCFLDIRSPGLGDTAMYLCATSRTGTGPNGTGELFFGEGSRLTVL.

V usage is TRBV5-1 and J usage is TRBJ2-3, with D perhaps matching TRBD1 (6 bases). Germline V gene sequence: CDR1 SGHRS, CDR2 YFSETQ. V was shortened by 4 bases and J by 0 bases, with 12 bases between the two germline ends. The CDR3 loop spans 15 amino acids. The CDR3 DNA sequence: TGCGCCAGCAGCGCTGACAGGCCAAGCACAGATACGCAGTATTTT. Encoded protein: CASSADRPSTDTQYF.

The CDR3 reads CASSPQKTQGFYTEAFF. CDR3 DNA sequence: TGCGCCAGCAGCCCTCAAAAAACACAGGGATTTTACACTGAAGCTTTCTTT. The V call is TRBV4-1, the J call TRBJ1-1; D is possibly TRBD1 (6 bases). CDR1 and CDR2 (germline): MGHRA, YSYEKL. Trimming cost V 4 bases and J 3 bases, with 21 bases left between them. The CDR3 is 17 residues long.

This chain uses TRBV15 with TRBJ2-2; 7 nucleotides align to TRBD2. The germline CDR1 and CDR2 sequences are LNHNV and YYDKDF (reference sequence). J gave up 3 bases and V 0 bases, and 4 bases lay outside the gene matches. This CDR3 spans 16 amino acids. The CDR3 spells CATSRDPSGYTGELFF. For the CDR3, the DNA is TGTGCCACCAGCAGAGATCCTAGCGGATACACCGGGGAGCTGTTTTTT.

This clone was detected only a few times. The gene calls are TRBV2 and TRBJ1-1; D call uncertain. The CDR3 contains 13 residues. Trimming stripped 6 bases from V and 1 base from J, with 9 bases between. Germline loops: CDR1 SNHLY, CDR2 FYNNEI. The CDR3 here is CASRALANTEAFF. Written as DNA, the CDR3 is TGTGCCAGCAGAGCCCTAGCGAACACTGAAGCTTTCTTT. Drawing the rest from reference TRBV2 and TRBJ1-1, the complete variable domain is EPEVTQTPSHQVTQMGQEVILRCVPISNHLYFYWYRQILGQKVEFLVSFYNNEISEKSEIFDDQFSVERPDGSNFTLKIRSTKLEDSAMYFCASRALANTEAFFGQGTRLTVV.

The genes are TRBV5-1 and TRBJ2-2, with D possibly being TRBD1 (6 bases). The V gene's germline CDR1 is SGHRS and CDR2 YFSETQ. This CDR3 has 15 amino acids. The V end was cut by 4 bases, the J end by 1 base, with 11 bases between. Written as DNA, the CDR3 is TGCGCCAGCAGCGCGACGACAGGGAACACCGGGGAGCTGTTTTTT. Its translation is CASSATTGNTGELFF.

Details on this clone: The same CDR3 arises from other DNA sequences in this sample as well. This sequence joins TRBV5-1 and TRBJ2-1; maybe TRBD2 (5 bases). This CDR3 is 15 amino acids long. Germline assignment: CDR1 SGHRS and CDR2 YFSETQ. V was pared by 0 bases and J by 0 bases, with 7 bases between. The CDR3 bases are TGCGCCAGCAGCTTGGGAGGGAGCTCCTACAATGAGCAGTTCTTC. Residues: CASSLGGSSYNEQFF.

The chain has TRBV28 and TRBJ1-1; D is perhaps TRBD1 (5 bases). The germline gives CDR1 MDHEN, CDR2 SYDVKM. The CDR3 spans 16 residues. The germline V and J ends were trimmed by 5 bases and 2 bases, with 18 bases remaining between them. The CDR3 reads CASSALYQGANTEAFF. CDR3 sequence (DNA): TGTGCCAGCAGTGCCCTCTATCAGGGTGCTAACACTGAAGCTTTCTTT. The complete variable domain, with remaining parts taken from reference TRBV28 and TRBJ1-1, reads DVKVTQSSRYLVKRTGEKVFLECVQDMDHENMFWYRQDPGLGLRLIYFSYDVKMKEKGDIPEGYSVSREKKERFSLILESASTNQTSMYLCASSALYQGANTEAFFGQGTRLTVV.

The CDR3 sequence: CASRDRSGANVLTF. The CDR3 DNA sequence: TGTGCCAGCAGGGACAGGTCTGGGGCCAACGTCCTGACTTTC. V and J are TRBV2 and TRBJ2-6; 7 bases are a match to TRBD1. The junction had 0 bases not matched to a gene; V was cut back by 6 bases and J by 1 base. The germline V gene has CDR1 SNHLY and CDR2 FYNNEI. The CDR3 extends over 14 amino acids. Full variable domain (outside the CDR3, taken from reference TRBV2 and TRBJ2-6): EPEVTQTPSHQVTQMGQEVILRCVPISNHLYFYWYRQILGQKVEFLVSFYNNEISEKSEIFDDQFSVERPDGSNFTLKIRSTKLEDSAMYFCASRDRSGANVLTFGAGSRLTVL.

The rearrangement links TRBV28 to TRBJ2-7; TRBD2 matches 8 bases. Germline trimming cut 2 bases from V and 4 bases from J; bases unmatched to any gene: 10. Per germline, CDR1 MDHEN and CDR2 SYDVKM. The CDR3 spans 16 residues. CDR3 in DNA: TGTGCCAGCAGTTTACCCCAGCGGGAGCTCGTGTACGAGCAGTACTTC. Translation: CASSLPQRELVYEQYF.

The CDR3 is CASSPLGQGTQETQYF. CDR3 coding DNA: TGTGCCAGCAGCCCTCTCGGGCAGGGGACCCAAGAGACCCAGTACTTC. V is TRBV11-2 and J is TRBJ2-5, with D perhaps matching TRBD1 (6 bases). The CDR3 is 16 residues long. Per the germline V gene, CDR1 is SGHAT and CDR2 is FQNNGV. V was cut by 5 bases and J by 1 base, with 17 bases left in between.

The rearrangement uses TRBV29-1 and TRBJ2-2, with D possibly being TRBD2 (7 bases). The CDR3 consists of 15 residues. CDR1 is SQVTM and CDR2 is ANQGSEA in the germline V gene. Between the trimmed V and J ends, which lost 6 bases and 4 bases, there was a span of 18 bases. The CDR3 protein is CSVPHGGLLTGELFF. CDR3 sequence (DNA): TGCAGCGTGCCCCACGGGGGGCTCCTCACCGGGGAGCTGTTTTTT.

The V call is TRBV3-1 (or the pseudogene TRBV3-2), the J call TRBJ1-3; 8 bases match TRBD1. Germline V gene sequence: CDR1 LGHDT, CDR2 YNNKEL (reference sequence). CDR3 length equals 14 residues. Trimming at V came to 1 base and at J to 8 bases, leaving 4 bases not matched to a gene. The CDR3 DNA reads TGTGCCAGCAGCCAAGTCAGGGGGCCGGACACCATATATTTT. It codes for CASSQVRGPDTIYF.

This chain joins TRBV18 and TRBJ1-2; 10 nucleotides align to TRBD1. This CDR3 comprises 14 residues. Germline V lookup: CDR1 KGHSH, CDR2 LQKENI. V lost 3 bases, J lost 6 bases, and 4 bases stayed unmatched. The chain's CDR3 is CASSPGQGLNGYTF. The DNA for the CDR3 is TGTGCCAGCTCACCGGGACAGGGGTTGAATGGCTACACCTTC.

J is TRBJ1-3 and V is TRBV25-1, with TRBD1 matching over 8 bases. After removal of 9 bases from V and 4 bases from J, the junction contained 8 bases not matched to a gene. Looked up from germline, CDR1 is MGHDK and CDR2 is SYGVNS. The CDR3 contains 14 residues. Written as DNA, the CDR3 is TGTGCCAGTGGACAGGGAAGACCCGGAAACACCATATATTTT. Translating gives CASGQGRPGNTIYF.

The chain links TRBV5-1 to TRBJ2-1; D gene ambiguous. Trimming pared 0 bases from V and 5 bases from J, leaving 3 bases between. Looked up from germline, CDR1 is SGHRS and CDR2 is YFSETQ. CDR3 size: 12 residues. The DNA for the CDR3 is TGCGCCAGCAGCTTGGTAGACAATGAGCAGTTCTTC. This encodes CASSLVDNEQFF. Full variable domain (rest looked up from reference TRBV5-1 and TRBJ2-1): KAGVTQTPRYLIKTRGQQVTLSCSPISGHRSVSWYQQTPGQGLQFLFEYFSETQRNKGNFPGRFSGRQFSNSRSEMNVSTLELGDSALYLCASSLVDNEQFFGPGTRLTVL.

CDR3 sequence reads: CATSDRSATNEKLFF. The CDR3 DNA is TGTGCCACCAGTGACAGATCCGCAACTAATGAAAAACTGTTTTTT. The V and J genes are TRBV24-1 and TRBJ1-4; D remains ambiguous. The V and J ends lost 4 bases and 0 bases respectively, with 8 bases between them. Germline assignment: CDR1 KGHDR and CDR2 SFDVKD. This CDR3 is 15 amino acids long.

Worth noting for this clone: This specimen includes other DNA sequences encoding the same CDR3. J is TRBJ1-6 and V is TRBV5-1; 8 positions match TRBD1. The length of the CDR3 is 14 residues. V trimming: 4 bases; J trimming: 5 bases; junction bases outside the gene matches: 2. Germline values: CDR1 SGHRS, CDR2 YFSETQ. DNA of the CDR3: TGCGCCAGCAGCAGGGGACAGGATAATTCACCCCTCCACTTT. Encoded protein: CASSRGQDNSPLHF.

The V gene is TRBV7-6, the J gene TRBJ1-6; unclear D gene. The CDR3 loop spans 16 amino acids. Per the germline V gene, CDR1 is SGHVS and CDR2 is FNYEAQ. The V gene lost 1 base and the J gene lost 7 bases, with 14 bases spanning the gap. The CDR3 DNA sequence: TGTGCCAGCAGCTTAGATGGAGGGATCGCAAATTCACCCCTCCACTTT. Its protein is CASSLDGGIANSPLHF.

CDR3 bases: TGTGCCAGCAGTTTCGTCAGGGGCCAAGGGGACCTCCACTTT. Translation: CASSFVRGQGDLHF. The V and J genes are TRBV27 and TRBJ1-6, with a tentative D call TRBD1 (6 bases). Trimming took 3 bases from V and 15 from J, leaving 18 bases between them. CDR1 is MNHEY and CDR2 is SMNVEV in the germline V gene (reference sequence). The CDR3 has 14 amino acids.

J is TRBJ2-7 and V is TRBV28, with D perhaps TRBD2 (5 bases). CDR3 length equals 12 residues. In germline, CDR1 is MDHEN, CDR2 SYDVKM. V dropped 4 bases and J dropped 2 bases, with 6 bases sitting between them. CDR3: CASSSSPYEQYF. In nucleotides, the CDR3 is TGTGCCAGCAGTTCTAGCCCCTACGAGCAGTACTTC.

The chain is built from TRBV7-2 and TRBJ2-5; 10 bases map to TRBD1. Unmatched junction bases numbered 5, after V lost 1 base and J lost 6 bases. Per the germline V gene, CDR1 is SGHTA and CDR2 is FQGNSA. The CDR3 length is 15 residues. The CDR3 loop reads CASSLGVGQGKTQYF. DNA of the CDR3: TGTGCCAGCAGCTTAGGAGTGGGACAGGGGAAGACCCAGTACTTC.

The chain combines TRBV6-5 with TRBJ2-7, with 10 bases fitting TRBD2. The germline CDR1 and CDR2 sequences are MNHEY and SVGAGI. The CDR3 contains 14 residues. V lost 6 bases to trimming and J lost 2 bases; unmatched junction nucleotides: 4. CDR3 loop: CASRASGGPYEQYV. The CDR3, as DNA: TGTGCCAGCAGGGCTAGCGGGGGACCCTACGAGCAGTACGTC.

J is TRBJ2-7 and V is TRBV6-6, with a tentative D call TRBD1 (5 bases). The length of the CDR3 is 14 residues. Germline assignment: CDR1 MNHNY and CDR2 SVGAGI (reference sequence). With 6 bases removed from V and 4 bases from J, the gap between germline ends came to 16 bases. CDR3 nucleotide sequence: TGTGCCAGCAGCCCTGGACAATTTGGGTACGAGCAGTACTTC. Translated, it gives CASSPGQFGYEQYF.

The chain combines TRBV19 with TRBJ2-5, with TRBD1 matching 8 bases. Germline CDR1 reads LNHDA; CDR2 reads SQIVND (reference sequence). The V and J ends lost 3 bases and 0 bases, in that order; junction bases with no gene match: 9. The CDR3 length is 17 residues. The CDR3 here is CASSIYAGGRNQETQYF. CDR3 coding DNA: TGTGCCAGTAGTATCTACGCAGGGGGCAGAAACCAAGAGACCCAGTACTTC.